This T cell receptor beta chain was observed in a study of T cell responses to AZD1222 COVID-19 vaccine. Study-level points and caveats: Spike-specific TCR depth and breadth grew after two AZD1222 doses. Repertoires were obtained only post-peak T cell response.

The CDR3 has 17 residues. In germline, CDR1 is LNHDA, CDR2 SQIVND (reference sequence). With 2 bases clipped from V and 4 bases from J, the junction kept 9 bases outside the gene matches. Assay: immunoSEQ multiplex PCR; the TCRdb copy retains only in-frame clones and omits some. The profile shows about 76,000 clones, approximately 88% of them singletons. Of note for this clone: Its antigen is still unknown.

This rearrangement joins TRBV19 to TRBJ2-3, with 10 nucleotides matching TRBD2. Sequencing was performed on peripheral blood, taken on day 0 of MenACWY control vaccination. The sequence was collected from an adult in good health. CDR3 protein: CASSINRLSGRSDTQYF. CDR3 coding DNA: TGTGCCAGTAGTATAAATCGCCTTAGCGGGAGGTCAGATACGCAGTATTTT.